These T cell receptor beta chains were read from a single sample in a study of cytomegalovirus exposure and HLA in healthy donors. Method: immunoSEQ multiplex PCR; TCRdb's copy keeps in-frame clones and lacks some. Counted here are approximately 150,000 clones, around 64% occurring once; the ten biggest clones make up roughly 3%. The sequencing input was PBMCs. The receptor set was obtained from a young woman in good health and CMV-seronegative. CDR3s include the opening cysteine and the closing phenylalanine or tryptophan. D genes are given only for firm matches. Clone sizes are given selectively: once, few, many, or a class where the clone is expanded.

J gene: TRBJ1-5; D gene: TRBD1; V gene: TRBV7-6; clone size: once; CDR3 DNA: TGTGCCAGCAGCCCGACCGACAGGGGTAGCAATCAGCCCCAGCATTTT; CDR3 protein: CASSPTDRGSNQPQHF
J gene: TRBJ2-1; D gene: .; V gene: TRBV18; clone size: once; CDR3 DNA: TGTGCCAGCTCATCACTAGATTTCTTTGGTGAGCAGTTCTTC; CDR3 protein: CASSSLDFFGEQFF
J gene: TRBJ2-7; D gene: .; V gene: TRBV7-3; clone size: .; CDR3 DNA: TGTGCCAGCAGCCAGGTCGGAGGGGGCGCCTACGAGCAGTACTTC; CDR3 protein: CASSQVGGGAYEQYF
J gene: TRBJ1-5; D gene: TRBD1; V gene: TRBV10-3; clone size: .; CDR3 DNA: TGTGCCATCAGTGGGGGGGACAGGGATCAGCCCCAGCATTTT; CDR3 protein: CAISGGDRDQPQHF
J gene: TRBJ1-5; D gene: .; V gene: TRBV12-5; clone size: .; CDR3 DNA: TGTGCTAGTGGTTTGTGGGGGCGCGGCGTAGGCAATCAGCCCCAGCATTTT; CDR3 protein: CASGLWGRGVGNQPQHF
J gene: TRBJ2-5; D gene: .; V gene: TRBV7-8; clone size: .; CDR3 DNA: TGTGCCAGCAGCTCAAGAGGGGGAAAGGAAGAGACCCAGTACTTC; CDR3 protein: CASSSRGGKEETQYF
J gene: TRBJ1-1; D gene: .; V gene: TRBV5-1; clone size: .; CDR3 DNA: TGCGCCAGCAGCTTGCAACAGGGTAACACTGAAGCTTTCTTT; CDR3 protein: CASSLQQGNTEAFF
J gene: TRBJ1-2; D gene: .; V gene: TRBV27; clone size: .; CDR3 DNA: TGTGCCAGCAGTCCGTACCCGGGACTGTGGAACTATGGCTACACCTTC; CDR3 protein: CASSPYPGLWNYGYTF
J gene: TRBJ2-3; D gene: .; V gene: TRBV5-1; clone size: .; CDR3 DNA: TGCGCCAGCAGCTGGACGTGGGGAGGAGATACGCAGTATTTT; CDR3 protein: CASSWTWGGDTQYF
J gene: TRBJ1-6; D gene: .; V gene: TRBV28; clone size: .; CDR3 DNA: TGTGCCAGCAGCTTACCAGGGTCACCCCTCCACTTT; CDR3 protein: CASSLPGSPLHF
J gene: TRBJ2-1; D gene: .; V gene: TRBV4-3; clone size: .; CDR3 DNA: TGCGCCAGCAGCTCGGGGGTGTCAGAAAGGGGTCAGTTCTTC; CDR3 protein: CASSSGVSERGQFF
J gene: TRBJ1-5; D gene: .; V gene: TRBV28; clone size: few; CDR3 DNA: TGTGCCAGCAGTTCCTACAGGGAACAGGATAGCAATCAGCCCCAGCATTTT; CDR3 protein: CASSSYREQDSNQPQHF
J gene: TRBJ2-7; D gene: .; V gene: TRBV9; clone size: .; CDR3 DNA: TGTGCCAGCAGCGTAGATGAGGGTTCCTACGAGCAGTACTTC; CDR3 protein: CASSVDEGSYEQYF
J gene: TRBJ2-6; D gene: .; V gene: TRBV27; clone size: .; CDR3 DNA: TGTGCCAGCAGTTTAATTTACAGGAGCTCTGGGGCCAACGTCCTGACTTTC; CDR3 protein: CASSLIYRSSGANVLTF
J gene: TRBJ1-4; D gene: .; V gene: TRBV4-1; clone size: .; CDR3 DNA: TGCGCCAGCAGCCCGACCGGACAAGGAGTTGAAAAACTGTTTTTT; CDR3 protein: CASSPTGQGVEKLFF
J gene: TRBJ2-5; D gene: TRBD2; V gene: TRBV28; clone size: .; CDR3 DNA: TGTGCCAGCAGTTTATCTAGCGGGATTGTCCAAGAGACCCAGTACTTC; CDR3 protein: CASSLSSGIVQETQYF
J gene: TRBJ2-5; D gene: TRBD2; V gene: TRBV7-2; clone size: .; CDR3 DNA: TGTGCCAGCAGCTTAATCTTAGCGGGAGGACCCCAAGAGACCCAGTACTTC; CDR3 protein: CASSLILAGGPQETQYF